The 20 T cell receptor beta chains below all came from one sample that was sequenced in a study of T cell repertoires in cytomegalovirus infection. These receptors' antigens are unknown. TCRdb recomputed calls from the reads with MiXCR, one row per CDR3 protein. This repertoire shows roughly 19,000 distinct CDR3 sequences, about 42% found once; its top ten account for roughly 94%. The sample was CD8+ T cells from cultured PBMCs, taken from culture after CMV antigen stimulation. The receptors stem from a human donor in good health (CMV status not recorded). Some clones in this sample may be carry-over from other donors' samples.

This clonotype was counted only a few times. This chain uses TRBV6-2 or TRBV6-3 with TRBJ1-1; D is undetermined. Trimming pared 0 bases from V and 4 bases from J, leaving 9 bases between. The CDR3 extends over 14 amino acids. Germline lookup yields CDR1 MNHEY and CDR2 SVGEGT. The CDR3 DNA reads as TGTGCCAGCAGTTACTCAGGAATGGCCACTGAAGCTTTCTTT. Amino acid sequence: CASSYSGMATEAFF.

The rearrangement uses TRBV7-9 and TRBJ2-1, with 12 bases fitting TRBD2. The CDR3 contains 16 residues. V lost 5 bases and J lost 10; bases outside the gene matches: 12. The germline CDR1 and CDR2 sequences are SEHNR and FQNEAQ (reference sequence). Here the CDR3 DNA reads TGTGCCAGCAGCGCCTTACTAGCGGGGGGACCCCCGGAGCAGTTCTTC. It translates to CASSALLAGGPPEQFF.

This clonotype was seen a handful of times. The rearrangement links TRBV7-6 to TRBJ2-7, with 8 bases lining up with TRBD2. The CDR3 extends over 15 amino acids. Looked up from germline, CDR1 is SGHVS and CDR2 is FNYEAQ. The trim removed 5 bases at V and 4 bases at J, leaving 10 bases unmatched. CDR3 in amino acids: CASSAHGREGYEQYF. The CDR3 nucleotides are TGTGCCAGCAGCGCCCACGGGAGGGAAGGATACGAGCAGTACTTC.

The rearrangement links TRBV12-3 or TRBV12-4 to TRBJ2-3, with unresolved D. V shed 5 bases and J shed 1 base, with 16 bases lying between them. The CDR3 has 16 amino acids. The CDR3 loop is CASSPSVSSRTDTQYF. The CDR3 coding sequence is TGTGCCAGCAGTCCCTCCGTCAGCAGCCGCACAGATACGCAGTATTTT.

The chain combines TRBV27 with TRBJ1-1, with D possibly TRBD1 on 6 matching bases. The CDR3 has 14 residues. The germline CDR1 and CDR2 sequences are MNHEY and SMNVEV (reference sequence). The V end was cut by 8 bases, the J end by 1 base, with 14 bases between. In DNA form, the CDR3 reads TGTGCCAGCCGAGGGGACACCGCGAACACTGAAGCTTTCTTT. Translation gives CASRGDTANTEAFF.

This chain uses TRBV7-9 with TRBJ1-5; D remains unclear. The CDR3 loop spans 12 amino acids. V lost 4 bases and J lost 6, with 7 bases in between. Germline V gene sequence: CDR1 SEHNR, CDR2 FQNEAQ (reference sequence). In nucleotides, the CDR3 is TGTGCCAGCAGCTCGATAAGTCAGCCCCAGCATTTT. It specifies CASSSISQPQHF.

CDR3 nucleotide sequence: TGTGCCAGCAGCTCGACCGAGGGGCCGGAGGATGAGCAGTTCTTC. This encodes CASSSTEGPEDEQFF. This chain joins TRBV7-8 and TRBJ2-1, with D possibly being TRBD1 or TRBD2 (5 bases each). Germline loops: CDR1 SGHVS, CDR2 FQNEAQ. This CDR3 has 15 amino acids. With 4 bases removed from V and 8 bases from J, the gap between germline ends came to 18 bases.

This clonotype was seen a few times. The gene calls are TRBV7-8 and TRBJ2-1, with D unclear. CDR3 length: 14 residues. CDR1 SGHVS and CDR2 FQNEAQ come from the germline V gene. Trimming left V 0 bases short and J 8 bases short, with 11 bases between. In nucleotides, the CDR3 is TGTGCCAGCAGCTTAGCTAGGGTCAGGTATGAGCAGTTCTTC. Its translation: CASSLARVRYEQFF.

The V and J genes are TRBV12-3 or TRBV12-4 and TRBJ2-2; no clear D gene. Between the trimmed V and J ends, which lost 2 bases and 3 bases, there was a span of 16 bases. The CDR3 is 17 residues long. The CDR3 region is CASSLRPEEVDTGELFF. Here the CDR3 DNA reads TGTGCCAGCAGTTTAAGGCCGGAAGAAGTGGACACCGGGGAGCTGTTTTTT.

The chain couples TRBV29-1 to TRBJ1-2, with TRBD1 identical over 7 bases. V lost 0 bases to trimming and J lost 1 base; unmatched junction nucleotides: 2. Germline-derived CDR1 and CDR2 are SQVTM and ANQGSEA. This CDR3 is built from 14 residues. CDR3 DNA sequence: TGCAGCGTTGAAGATCCAGGGGGTAACTATGGCTACACCTTC. It translates to CSVEDPGGNYGYTF.

This clonotype was observed a few times. The chain employs TRBV7-8 and TRBJ2-1, with 7 positions matching TRBD2. This CDR3 is 15 amino acids long. The germline gives CDR1 SGHVS, CDR2 FQNEAQ. J gave up 0 bases and V 8 bases, and 7 bases lay outside the gene matches. The CDR3 reads CASREVRGSYNEQFF. In DNA form, the CDR3 reads TGTGCCAGCCGGGAGGTGAGGGGCTCCTACAATGAGCAGTTCTTC.

This clonotype was seen a handful of times. The chain carries TRBV27 and TRBJ1-1, with TRBD1 matching over 7 bases. CDR1 MNHEY and CDR2 SMNVEV come from the germline V gene (reference sequence). The V gene end was trimmed by 3 bases and the J gene end by 2 bases; junction bases not matched to a gene: 6. This CDR3 region has 15 residues. The CDR3 region is CASSFLTGANTEAFF. DNA for the CDR3: TGTGCCAGCAGTTTCCTAACAGGGGCAAACACTGAAGCTTTCTTT.

This clonotype was picked up a small number of times. The chain joins TRBV7-6 to TRBJ2-1, with 9 bases lining up with TRBD2. V shed 3 bases, J shed 6 bases, and the junction held 3 bases outside the gene matches. CDR1 is SGHVS, CDR2 FNYEAQ, per germline. The CDR3 runs 14 residues. The CDR3 protein is CASSLGLASNEQFF. The CDR3 DNA is TGTGCCAGCAGCTTGGGACTAGCTAGCAATGAGCAGTTCTTC. The full variable domain, completed using reference TRBV7-6 and TRBJ2-1, is GAGVSQSPRYKVTKRGQDVALRCDPISGHVSLYWYRQALGQGPEFLTYFNYEAQQDKSGLPNDRFSAERPEGSISTLTIQRTEQRDSAMYRCASSLGLASNEQFFGPGTRLTVL.

This clonotype was detected only a few times. The chain is built from TRBV7-8 and TRBJ1-5, with 9 bases matching TRBD1. CDR3 length equals 20 residues. The germline V gene has CDR1 SGHVS and CDR2 FQNEAQ. Trimming took 3 bases from V and 0 from J; bases not matched to a gene: 15. The DNA for the CDR3 is TGTGCCAGCAGCTTGGGTCTACCGGGACAGGGCCCCATTAGCAATCAGCCCCAGCATTTT. Translated, it gives CASSLGLPGQGPISNQPQHF.

This rearrangement joins TRBV30 to TRBJ2-3; 7 bases are shared with TRBD2. Germline V CDR1 and CDR2: GTSNPN, SVGIG (reference sequence). After removal of 3 bases from V and 2 bases from J, the junction contained 2 bases not matched to a gene. CDR3 length: 13 residues. The CDR3 reads CAWRAGNTDTQYF. In nucleotides, the CDR3 is TGTGCCTGGAGAGCGGGAAACACAGATACGCAGTATTTT.

J is TRBJ1-1 and V is TRBV7-6, with D uncertain. Germline V gene sequence: CDR1 SGHVS, CDR2 FNYEAQ. V was trimmed by 4 bases and J by 4 bases, leaving 10 bases between them. This CDR3 spans 13 amino acids. Here the CDR3 reads CASSSFLATEAFF. Here the CDR3 DNA reads TGTGCCAGCAGCTCCTTCTTGGCCACTGAAGCTTTCTTT.

The chain employs TRBV2 and TRBJ2-3; perhaps TRBD1 as D (5 bases). This CDR3 has 15 residues. Germline loops: CDR1 SNHLY, CDR2 FYNNEI. Trimming removed 2 bases from V and 1 base from J, with 10 bases in between. The CDR3 protein is CASSEYLGGTDTQYF. DNA of the CDR3: TGTGCCAGCAGTGAATATCTAGGGGGCACAGATACGCAGTATTTT. Full variable domain (missing parts from reference TRBV2 and TRBJ2-3): EPEVTQTPSHQVTQMGQEVILRCVPISNHLYFYWYRQILGQKVEFLVSFYNNEISEKSEIFDDQFSVERPDGSNFTLKIRSTKLEDSAMYFCASSEYLGGTDTQYFGPGTRLTVL.

The genes are TRBV27 and TRBJ2-1; D assignment may be TRBD1 or TRBD2 (6 bases each). The CDR3 has 16 amino acids. Germline-derived CDR1 and CDR2 are MNHEY and SMNVEV (reference sequence). V shed 5 bases and J shed 0 bases, with 14 bases lying between them. CDR3 loop: CASSPYGGLSYNEQFF. The CDR3 DNA reads as TGTGCCAGCAGTCCCTATGGGGGGCTCTCCTACAATGAGCAGTTCTTC.

The chain has TRBV19 and TRBJ1-6; the D gene is possibly TRBD1 (5 bases). V lost 2 bases and J 10 bases, leaving 15 bases between the germline ends. The germline CDR1 and CDR2 sequences are LNHDA and SQIVND (reference sequence). CDR3 length equals 15 residues. The CDR3 region is CASSIIGTGGSPLHF. DNA of the CDR3: TGTGCCAGTAGTATAATTGGGACCGGCGGGTCACCCCTCCACTTT.

This clonotype occurred a few times. V is TRBV7-8 and J is TRBJ1-1, with TRBD1 as a possible D gene (5 bases). CDR1 is SGHVS and CDR2 is FQNEAQ in the germline V gene. The CDR3 has 15 residues. V lost 1 base and J 5 bases, leaving 14 bases between the germline ends. CDR3 residues: CASSLGVGGRTEAFF. The CDR3 DNA reads as TGTGCCAGCAGCTTAGGGGTTGGGGGTAGGACTGAAGCTTTCTTT. Complete variable domain (other parts from reference TRBV7-8 and TRBJ1-1): GAGVSQSPRYKVAKRGQDVALRCDPISGHVSLFWYQQALGQGPEFLTYFQNEAQLDKSGLPSDRFFAERPEGSVSTLKIQRTQQEDSAVYLCASSLGVGGRTEAFFGQGTRLTVV.